The 27 T cell receptor beta chains given below trace back to one sample, sequenced in a study of blood T cell repertoires in COVID-19. Generated by immunoSEQ multiplex PCR, the TCRdb table keeps only in-frame clones and is missing some. The sample shows about 340,000 clones, under 95% of them seen only once. Sequencing was performed on peripheral blood. All receptors come from a young woman who had recovered from COVID-19.

This clone was detected once. V usage is TRBV5-5 and J usage is TRBJ2-5, with 9 bases that match TRBD2. The V segment lost 0 bases and the J segment 5 bases; nucleotides outside the gene matches: 8. The V gene's germline CDR1 is SGHKS and CDR2 YYEKEE (reference sequence). This CDR3 contains 16 residues. The CDR3, as DNA: TGTGCCAGCAGCTTGGAGGGTAGCGGGAGCTGGGAGACCCAGTACTTC. It specifies CASSLEGSGSWETQYF. The complete variable domain, with remaining parts taken from reference TRBV5-5 and TRBJ2-5, reads DAGVTQSPTHLIKTRGQQVTLRCSPISGHKSVSWYQQVLGQGPQFIFQYYEKEERGRGNFPDRFSARQFPNYSSELNVNALLLGDSALYLCASSLEGSGSWETQYFGPGTRLLVL.

The rearrangement uses TRBV7-2 and TRBJ1-5; 8 nucleotides line up with TRBD1. The CDR3 runs 14 residues. V shed 5 bases, J shed 4 bases, and the junction held 4 bases outside the gene matches. Germline loops: CDR1 SGHTA, CDR2 FQGNSA. CDR3 loop: CASSVYRGNQPQHF. CDR3 nucleotides: TGTGCCAGCAGCGTATACAGGGGGAATCAGCCCCAGCATTTT.

The V call is TRBV27, the J call TRBJ1-2; TRBD1 matches 9 bases. There are 15 residues in the CDR3. Looked up from germline, CDR1 is MNHEY and CDR2 is SMNVEV (reference sequence). Losses at the gene ends were 2 bases for V and 5 bases for J; bases not matched to a gene: 6. CDR3 in DNA: TGTGCCAGCAGTTTACCCGCGACAGGGGGTTATGGCTACACCTTC. Amino acid sequence: CASSLPATGGYGYTF.

A few counts support this clone. Other DNA sequences in the sample encode the same CDR3. The J gene is TRBJ1-5, the V gene TRBV7-2; the D gene is possibly TRBD1 (5 bases). The germline V and J ends were trimmed by 2 bases and 0 bases, with 8 bases remaining between them. Germline CDR1 SGHTA, CDR2 FQGNSA. CDR3 length equals 15 residues. CDR3 in DNA: TGTGCCAGCAGCTTACAGGGCGATAGCAATCAGCCCCAGCATTTT. It yields the protein CASSLQGDSNQPQHF. Combining the CDR3 with reference TRBV7-2 and TRBJ1-5 gives the whole variable domain GAGVSQSPSNKVTEKGKDVELRCDPISGHTALYWYRQSLGQGLEFLIYFQGNSAPDKSGLPSDRFSAERTGGSVSTLTIQRTQQEDSAVYLCASSLQGDSNQPQHFGDGTRLSIL.

This chain uses TRBV7-9 with TRBJ2-1, with a possible D match to TRBD1 (6 bases). Per germline, CDR1 SEHNR and CDR2 FQNEAQ (reference sequence). V was cut by 1 base and J by 7 bases, with 11 bases left in between. The CDR3 is 14 residues long. In DNA, the CDR3 is TGTGCCAGCAGCTTAGTCGGACAGTATAATGAGCAGTTCTTC. It encodes CASSLVGQYNEQFF.

This clone showed up just a few times. This chain joins TRBV28 and TRBJ2-3, with 10 bases that match TRBD2. V gave up 3 bases and J gave up 6 bases; unmatched junction bases: 15. This CDR3 is 18 amino acids long. Germline assignment: CDR1 MDHEN and CDR2 SYDVKM. CDR3 residues: CASSFPSKASGSADTQYF. The CDR3 DNA sequence: TGTGCCAGCAGTTTCCCCTCGAAAGCTAGCGGGAGTGCGGATACGCAGTATTTT.

V usage is TRBV3-1 (or the pseudogene TRBV3-2) and J usage is TRBJ1-3; the D gene is possibly TRBD1 (5 bases). CDR3 size: 17 residues. Deletions cut 0 bases from V and 3 bases from J, with 15 bases between. Germline V gene sequence: CDR1 LGHDT, CDR2 YNNKEL (reference sequence). CDR3: CASSQEGREVDGNTIYF. The CDR3 coding sequence is TGTGCCAGCAGCCAAGAGGGCAGGGAGGTGGATGGAAACACCATATATTTT.

The V call is TRBV7-2, the J call TRBJ1-1, with D unresolved. CDR1 is SGHTA, CDR2 FQGNSA, per germline. V was trimmed by 5 bases and J by 5 bases, leaving 9 bases between them. The CDR3 contains 12 residues. The CDR3 DNA reads TGTGCCAGCAGCCCCTCGGGTACTGAAGCTTTCTTT. Its translation: CASSPSGTEAFF.

The chain couples TRBV11-2 to TRBJ2-2; possible D gene TRBD2, 6 bases. Trimming cost V 7 bases and J 0 bases, with 21 bases left between them. The CDR3 has 18 amino acids. CDR1 is SGHAT, CDR2 FQNNGV, per germline. The CDR3 reads CASTATSGSGPNTGELFF. The CDR3 bases are TGTGCCAGCACAGCCACGAGCGGTAGCGGACCGAACACCGGGGAGCTGTTTTTT.

This clone was seen just once. The chain links TRBV6-6 to TRBJ1-5, with 7 bases aligning to TRBD1. Trimming at V came to 8 bases and at J to 3 bases, leaving 10 bases not matched to a gene. There are 15 residues in the CDR3. Germline-derived CDR1 and CDR2 are MNHNY and SVGAGI (reference sequence). This CDR3 reads CASAPRQGYNQPQHF. CDR3 coding DNA: TGTGCCAGCGCTCCCAGACAGGGTTACAATCAGCCCCAGCATTTT.

The chain joins TRBV29-1 to TRBJ2-4; D might be TRBD2 (7 bases). V was clipped by 4 bases and J by 6 bases, with 10 bases between them. This CDR3 region has 12 residues. CDR1 is SQVTM, CDR2 ANQGSEA, per germline. This CDR3 reads CSVGGGGNIQYF. DNA for the CDR3: TGCAGCGTTGGGGGAGGGGGAAACATTCAGTACTTC.

The J gene is TRBJ1-1, the V gene TRBV27, with a tentative D call TRBD1 (5 bases). Deletions cut 1 base from V and 3 bases from J, with 15 bases between. There are 16 residues in the CDR3. The germline V gene encodes CDR1 MNHEY and CDR2 SMNVEV (reference sequence). Here the CDR3 DNA reads TGTGCCAGCAGTTTATTAAGGGGAATCGGGTACACTGAAGCTTTCTTT. Residues: CASSLLRGIGYTEAFF.

This chain joins TRBV2 and TRBJ2-5; D uncertain. V dropped 1 base and J dropped 4 bases, with 7 bases sitting between them. The CDR3 is made up of 13 amino acids. CDR1 is SNHLY and CDR2 is FYNNEI in the germline V gene. CDR3 in DNA: TGTGCCAGCAGTGAAGGAACTGGAGAGACCCAGTACTTC. It encodes CASSEGTGETQYF.

The chain has TRBV11-2 and TRBJ2-1, with 8 bases lining up with TRBD2. The CDR3 extends over 15 amino acids. Germline-derived CDR1 and CDR2 are SGHAT and FQNNGV. The V and J ends lost 3 bases and 8 bases, in that order; junction bases with no gene match: 9. In DNA, the CDR3 is TGTGCCAGCAGCTTCCTCGGCGGGAGGCAGGATGAGCAGTTCTTC. Its translation: CASSFLGGRQDEQFF.

The genes are TRBV29-1 and TRBJ2-5, with TRBD1 matching 8 bases. CDR1 and CDR2 from the germline V gene are SQVTM and ANQGSEA. There are 10 residues in the CDR3. The junction had 8 bases not matched to a gene; V was cut back by 6 bases and J by 14 bases. The CDR3 nucleotides are TGCAGCGTGGGTCCGGGACAGGTTTACTTC. It encodes CSVGPGQVYF.

The V gene is TRBV12-3 or TRBV12-4, the J gene TRBJ1-2; D might be TRBD1 (5 bases). V was pared by 5 bases and J by 4 bases, with 11 bases between. This CDR3 has 13 residues. The CDR3 reads CASSVDRRYGYTF. In nucleotides, the CDR3 is TGTGCCAGCAGTGTAGACAGACGCTATGGCTACACCTTC.

This rearrangement joins TRBV2 to TRBJ2-4; D is possibly TRBD1 (6 bases). CDR3 size: 16 residues. Germline V lookup: CDR1 SNHLY, CDR2 FYNNEI. Trimming cost V 3 bases and J 4 bases, with 16 bases left between them. Here the CDR3 reads CASSDSTGWGKNIQYF. The DNA of the CDR3 is TGTGCCAGCAGTGATTCCACAGGGTGGGGAAAAAACATTCAGTACTTC.

The genes are TRBV27 and TRBJ1-2, with D perhaps matching TRBD1 (6 bases). This CDR3 is built from 15 residues. V lost 6 bases to trimming and J lost 4 bases, with 18 bases between them. Germline values: CDR1 MNHEY, CDR2 SMNVEV (reference sequence). The CDR3 protein is CASSKLQGISYGYTF. In DNA form, the CDR3 reads TGTGCCAGCAGCAAGCTACAGGGAATCAGCTATGGCTACACCTTC.

This chain uses TRBV4-1 with TRBJ1-3; D is undetermined. Per germline, CDR1 MGHRA and CDR2 YSYEKL. V shed 0 bases and J shed 0 bases, with 9 bases lying between them. The CDR3 totals 16 residues. The CDR3 DNA follows: TGCGCCAGCAGCCAAGAGCCGGGAAGCTCTGGAAACACCATATATTTT. It is translated as CASSQEPGSSGNTIYF.

CDR3 residues: CASSPSIGQAGNTIYF. In DNA, the CDR3 is TGTGCCAGCAGCCCTTCGATTGGACAAGCTGGAAACACCATATATTTT. The chain recombines TRBV5-4 with TRBJ1-3, with D perhaps matching TRBD1 (5 bases). Trimming removed 4 bases from V and 2 bases from J, with 16 bases in between. The CDR3 extends over 16 amino acids. The germline V gene encodes CDR1 SGHNT and CDR2 YYREEE (reference sequence). Using reference TRBV5-4 and TRBJ1-3 for the parts outside the CDR3, the full variable domain is ETGVTQSPTHLIKTRGQQVTLRCSSQSGHNTVSWYQQALGQGPQFIFQYYREEENGRGNFPPRFSGLQFPNYSSELNVNALELDDSALYLCASSPSIGQAGNTIYFGEGSWLTVV.

The genes are TRBV7-2 and TRBJ1-3; D may be TRBD1 (6 bases). From germline, CDR1 is SGHTA and CDR2 FQGNSA. Trimming removed 4 bases from V and 7 bases from J, with 11 bases in between. The CDR3 covers 13 residues. CDR3 sequence: CASSSQGRNTIYF. The DNA for the CDR3 is TGTGCCAGCAGCTCACAGGGTCGGAACACCATATATTTT.

The chain links TRBV20-1 to TRBJ1-2, with no clear D. Germline CDR1 DFQATT, CDR2 SNEGSKA (reference sequence). This CDR3 comprises 12 residues. The germline V and J ends were trimmed by 6 bases and 0 bases, with 8 bases remaining between them. The CDR3 nucleotides are TGCAGTGCGAGTACAGCTAACTATGGCTACACCTTC. This encodes CSASTANYGYTF.

V and J are TRBV9 and TRBJ1-1; D is unclear. The CDR3 extends over 15 amino acids. The germline V and J ends were trimmed by 6 bases and 0 bases, with 15 bases remaining between them. In germline, CDR1 is SGDLS, CDR2 YYNGEE. The CDR3 spells CASTPAGLMNTEAFF. CDR3 nucleotides: TGTGCCAGCACCCCTGCAGGTTTAATGAACACTGAAGCTTTCTTT.

V gene TRBV7-9 combines with J gene TRBJ1-1, with 8 bases aligning to TRBD1. V shed 6 bases and J 10 bases; nucleotides not matched to a gene: 10. CDR3 length equals 13 residues. The germline V gene has CDR1 SEHNR and CDR2 FQNEAQ (reference sequence). The CDR3 is CASRPTGVLTAFF. CDR3 sequence (DNA): TGTGCCAGCAGGCCGACAGGGGTCCTAACAGCTTTCTTT.

The chain recombines TRBV30 with TRBJ1-4; no reliable D call. V lost 1 base and J lost 6, with 3 bases in between. The CDR3 has 11 amino acids. Germline V CDR1 and CDR2: GTSNPN, SVGIG (reference sequence). This CDR3 reads CAWSDYEKLFF. The CDR3 region has the DNA TGTGCCTGGAGTGACTATGAAAAACTGTTTTTT.

The chain is built from TRBV18 and TRBJ2-1; 15 nucleotides line up with TRBD2. Germline CDR1 and CDR2: KGHSH and LQKENI. With 6 bases clipped from V and 10 bases from J, the junction kept 7 bases outside the gene matches. This CDR3 is built from 15 residues. The CDR3 sequence: CASSPGLAGGREQFF. CDR3 bases: TGTGCCAGCTCTCCGGGACTAGCGGGAGGAAGGGAGCAGTTCTTC.

The rearrangement links TRBV6-6 to TRBJ1-4; D remains unclear. The germline CDR1 and CDR2 sequences are MNHNY and SVGAGI (reference sequence). The CDR3 covers 13 residues. V lost 9 bases and J 4 bases, leaving 12 bases between the germline ends. Here the CDR3 DNA reads TGTGCCAGTGGCGGGCCGAATAATGAAAAACTGTTTTTT. Translated: CASGGPNNEKLFF.